The T cell receptor (beta chain) described here comes from a study of cytomegalovirus exposure and HLA in healthy donors. Study details: The Caucasian-associated ancestry cluster contained about 80% of the approximately 420 genotyped donors. The study, taken as a whole, reports: Most CMV-associated TCR beta chains were later found to appear HLA-restricted.

In regard to this clone: Antigen specificity is unknown.

Researchers ran the PCR with 60 Vbeta and 13 Jbeta primers. Repertoires were generated with immunoSEQ multiplex PCR, while TCRdb's copy carries only in-frame clones and drops some. The sample lists around 130,000 clones; about four fifths were seen once. This CDR3 region has 16 residues. V dropped 4 bases and J dropped 4; count of bases not matched to a gene: 10. Germline lookup yields CDR1 MGHDK and CDR2 SYGVNS. The chain joins TRBV25-1 to TRBJ1-1; TRBD1 aligns across 9 bases. The TCR originated in a man aged 25-45 years in good health and CMV-seronegative. The specimen was PBMCs. DNA of the CDR3: TGTGCCAGCAGTGGGTGGGACAGGGTGGGGGGCACTGAAGCTTTCTTT. Its protein product is CASSGWDRVGGTEAFF.